This record concerns one T cell receptor beta chain sequence. These data belong to a study of cytomegalovirus exposure and HLA in healthy donors. Sequencing was performed with immunoSEQ multiplex PCR; in TCRdb, only in-frame clones are kept and a portion is missing. Of about 130,000 clones listed, 80% to 90% are singletons. V trimming: 2 bases; J trimming: 0 bases; junction bases outside the gene matches: 1. The CDR3 consists of 15 residues. Germline V CDR1 and CDR2: MRHNA, SNTAGT. The genes are TRBV6-4 and TRBJ2-1; 7 positions agree with TRBD1. This clonotype was sampled from a woman under 30 in good health and CMV-seronegative. The source material was PBMCs. The CDR3 is CASSDQGDSYNEQFF. The CDR3 coding sequence is TGTGCCAGCAGTGACCAGGGGGACTCCTACAATGAGCAGTTCTTC.